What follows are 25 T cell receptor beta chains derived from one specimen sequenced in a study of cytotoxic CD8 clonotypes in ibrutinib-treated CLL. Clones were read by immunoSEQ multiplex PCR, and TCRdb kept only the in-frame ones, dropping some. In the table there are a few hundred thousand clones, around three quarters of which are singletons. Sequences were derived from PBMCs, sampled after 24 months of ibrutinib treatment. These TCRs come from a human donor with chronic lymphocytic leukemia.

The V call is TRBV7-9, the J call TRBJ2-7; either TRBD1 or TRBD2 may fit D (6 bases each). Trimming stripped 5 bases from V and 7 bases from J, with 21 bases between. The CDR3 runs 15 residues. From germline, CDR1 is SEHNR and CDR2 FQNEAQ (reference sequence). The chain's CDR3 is CASSPPGEIGGEQYF. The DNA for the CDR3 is TGTGCCAGCAGCCCCCCTGGGGAGATAGGGGGGGAGCAGTACTTC.

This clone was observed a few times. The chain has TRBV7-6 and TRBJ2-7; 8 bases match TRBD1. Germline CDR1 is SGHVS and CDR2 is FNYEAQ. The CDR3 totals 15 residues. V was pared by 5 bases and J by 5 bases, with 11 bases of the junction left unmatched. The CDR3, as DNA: TGTGCCAGCAGCCCCTCGACAGGGGATCTCCACGAGCAGTACTTC. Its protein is CASSPSTGDLHEQYF. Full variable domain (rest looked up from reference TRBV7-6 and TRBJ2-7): GAGVSQSPRYKVTKRGQDVALRCDPISGHVSLYWYRQALGQGPEFLTYFNYEAQQDKSGLPNDRFSAERPEGSISTLTIQRTEQRDSAMYRCASSPSTGDLHEQYFGPGTRLTVT.

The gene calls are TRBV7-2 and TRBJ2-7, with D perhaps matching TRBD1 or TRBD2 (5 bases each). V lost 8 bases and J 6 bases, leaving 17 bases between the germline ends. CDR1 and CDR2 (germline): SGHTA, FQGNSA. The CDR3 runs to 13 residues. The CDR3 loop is CASGGQSAGEQYF. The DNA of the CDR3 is TGTGCCAGCGGGGGTCAGTCGGCGGGCGAGCAGTACTTC.

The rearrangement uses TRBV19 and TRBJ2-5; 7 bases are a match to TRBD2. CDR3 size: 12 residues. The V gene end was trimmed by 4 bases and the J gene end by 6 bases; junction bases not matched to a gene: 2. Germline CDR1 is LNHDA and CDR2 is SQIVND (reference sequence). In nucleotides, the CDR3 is TGTGCCAGTAGTAGGGAGGGCCAGACCCAGTACTTC. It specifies CASSREGQTQYF.

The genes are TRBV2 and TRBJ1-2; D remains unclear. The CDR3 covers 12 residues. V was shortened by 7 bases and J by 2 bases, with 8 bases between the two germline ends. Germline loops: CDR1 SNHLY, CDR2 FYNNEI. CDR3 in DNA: TGTGCCAGCAACGACATAAACTATGGCTACACCTTC. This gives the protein CASNDINYGYTF. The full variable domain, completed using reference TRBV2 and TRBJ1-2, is EPEVTQTPSHQVTQMGQEVILRCVPISNHLYFYWYRQILGQKVEFLVSFYNNEISEKSEIFDDQFSVERPDGSNFTLKIRSTKLEDSAMYFCASNDINYGYTFGSGTRLTVV.

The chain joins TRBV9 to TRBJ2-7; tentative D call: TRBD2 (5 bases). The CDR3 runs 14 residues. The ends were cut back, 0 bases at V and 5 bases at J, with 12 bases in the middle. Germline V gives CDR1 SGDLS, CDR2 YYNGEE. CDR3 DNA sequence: TGTGCCAGCAGCGTAGGAGGGAATAGTGACGAGCAGTACTTC. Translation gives CASSVGGNSDEQYF.

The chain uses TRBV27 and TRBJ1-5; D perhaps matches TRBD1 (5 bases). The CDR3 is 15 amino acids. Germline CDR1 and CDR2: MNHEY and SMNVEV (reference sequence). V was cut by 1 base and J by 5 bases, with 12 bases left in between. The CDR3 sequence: CASSLLGRTDQPQHF. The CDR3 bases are TGTGCCAGCAGTTTATTGGGACGTACTGATCAGCCCCAGCATTTT.

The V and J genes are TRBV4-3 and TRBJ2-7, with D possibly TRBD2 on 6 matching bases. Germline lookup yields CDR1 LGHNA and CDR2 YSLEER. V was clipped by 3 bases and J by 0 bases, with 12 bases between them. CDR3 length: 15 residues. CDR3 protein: CASSQGDGSSYEQYF. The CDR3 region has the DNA TGCGCCAGCAGCCAGGGGGACGGGAGCTCCTACGAGCAGTACTTC.

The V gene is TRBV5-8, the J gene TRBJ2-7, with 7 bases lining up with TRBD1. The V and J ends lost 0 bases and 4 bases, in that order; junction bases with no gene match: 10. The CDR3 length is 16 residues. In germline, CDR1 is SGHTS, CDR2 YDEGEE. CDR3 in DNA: TGTGCCAGCAGCTTGGGGCCGGGACAGAGAGAATACGAGCAGTACTTC. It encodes CASSLGPGQREYEQYF.

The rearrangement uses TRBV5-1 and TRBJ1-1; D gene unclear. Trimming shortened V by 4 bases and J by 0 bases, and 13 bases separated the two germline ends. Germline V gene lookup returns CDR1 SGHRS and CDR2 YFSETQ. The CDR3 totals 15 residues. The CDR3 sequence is CASSKLDGVNTEAFF. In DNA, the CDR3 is TGCGCCAGCAGCAAACTTGACGGGGTGAACACTGAAGCTTTCTTT.

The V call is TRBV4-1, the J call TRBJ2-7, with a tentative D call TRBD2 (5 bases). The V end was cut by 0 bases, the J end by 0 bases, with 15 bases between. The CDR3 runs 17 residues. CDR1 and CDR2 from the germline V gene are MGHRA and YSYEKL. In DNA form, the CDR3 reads TGCGCCAGCAGCCAAGATAGGAAGCGGACCTTCTCCTACGAGCAGTACTTC. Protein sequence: CASSQDRKRTFSYEQYF.

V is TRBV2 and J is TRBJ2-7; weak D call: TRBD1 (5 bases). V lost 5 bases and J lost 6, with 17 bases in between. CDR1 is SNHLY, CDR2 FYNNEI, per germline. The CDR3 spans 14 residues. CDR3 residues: CASSWLTTEGEQYF. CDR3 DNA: TGTGCCAGCAGTTGGCTCACGACAGAAGGCGAGCAGTACTTC.

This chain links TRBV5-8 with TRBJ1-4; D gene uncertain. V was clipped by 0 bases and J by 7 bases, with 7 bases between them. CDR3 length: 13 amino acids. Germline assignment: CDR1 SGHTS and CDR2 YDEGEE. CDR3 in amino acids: CASSLVQLEKLFF. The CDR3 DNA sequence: TGTGCCAGCAGCTTGGTCCAGCTTGAAAAACTGTTTTTT.

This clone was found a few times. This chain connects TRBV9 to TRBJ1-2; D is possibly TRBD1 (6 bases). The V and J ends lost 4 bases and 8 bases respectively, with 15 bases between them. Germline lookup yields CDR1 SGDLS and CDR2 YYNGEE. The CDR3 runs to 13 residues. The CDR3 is CASSWTAPWGYTF. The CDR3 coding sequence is TGTGCCAGCAGCTGGACAGCGCCCTGGGGCTACACCTTC.

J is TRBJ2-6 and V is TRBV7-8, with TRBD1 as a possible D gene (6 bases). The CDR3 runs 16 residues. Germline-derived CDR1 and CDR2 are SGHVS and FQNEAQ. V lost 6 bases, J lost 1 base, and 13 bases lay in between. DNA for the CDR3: TGTGCCAGCAGATTCACAGGGTTGTCTGGGGCCAACGTCCTGACTTTC. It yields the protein CASRFTGLSGANVLTF.

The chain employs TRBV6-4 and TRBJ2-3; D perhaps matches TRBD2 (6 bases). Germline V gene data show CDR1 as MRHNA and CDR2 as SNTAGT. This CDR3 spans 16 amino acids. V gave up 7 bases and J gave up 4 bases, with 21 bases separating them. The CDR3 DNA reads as TGTGCCAGCAAGTCTCTAGCGCTAGGAGGCTCAGATACGCAGTATTTT. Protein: CASKSLALGGSDTQYF.

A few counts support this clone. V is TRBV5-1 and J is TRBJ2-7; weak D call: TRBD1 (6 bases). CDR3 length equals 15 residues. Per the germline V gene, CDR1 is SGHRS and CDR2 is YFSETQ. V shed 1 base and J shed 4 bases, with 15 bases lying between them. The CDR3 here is CASSLWYRDRYEQYF. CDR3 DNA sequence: TGCGCCAGCAGCTTGTGGTACAGGGACCGTTACGAGCAGTACTTC.

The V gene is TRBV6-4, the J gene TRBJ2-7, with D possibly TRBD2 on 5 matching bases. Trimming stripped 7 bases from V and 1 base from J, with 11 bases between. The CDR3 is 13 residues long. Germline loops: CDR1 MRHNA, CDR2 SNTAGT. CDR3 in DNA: TGTGCCAGCATGTTCCGGGGTTCCTACGAGCAGTACTTC. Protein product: CASMFRGSYEQYF.

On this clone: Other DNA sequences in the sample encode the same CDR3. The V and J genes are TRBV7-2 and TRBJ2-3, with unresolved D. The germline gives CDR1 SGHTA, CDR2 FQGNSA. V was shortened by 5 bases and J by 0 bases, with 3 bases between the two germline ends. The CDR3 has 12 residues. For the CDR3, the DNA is TGTGCCAGCAGCCCTAGCACAGATACGCAGTATTTT. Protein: CASSPSTDTQYF.

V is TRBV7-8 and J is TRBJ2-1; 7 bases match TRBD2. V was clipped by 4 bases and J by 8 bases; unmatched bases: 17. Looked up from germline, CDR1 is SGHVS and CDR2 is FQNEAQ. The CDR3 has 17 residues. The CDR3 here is CASSSQGDYLFTDEQFF. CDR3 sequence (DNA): TGTGCCAGCAGCTCCCAAGGGGACTACCTATTTACCGATGAGCAGTTCTTC.

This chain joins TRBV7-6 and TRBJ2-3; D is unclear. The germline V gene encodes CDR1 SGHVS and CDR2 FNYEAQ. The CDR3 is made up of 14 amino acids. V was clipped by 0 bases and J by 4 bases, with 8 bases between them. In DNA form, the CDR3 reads TGTGCCAGCAGCTTAGCCGGATCTCCAGATACGCAGTATTTT. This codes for CASSLAGSPDTQYF.

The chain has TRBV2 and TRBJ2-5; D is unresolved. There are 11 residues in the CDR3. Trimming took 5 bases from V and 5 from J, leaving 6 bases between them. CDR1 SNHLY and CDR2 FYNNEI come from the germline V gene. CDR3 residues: CASSIQETQYF. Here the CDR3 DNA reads TGTGCCAGCAGTATTCAGGAGACCCAGTACTTC.

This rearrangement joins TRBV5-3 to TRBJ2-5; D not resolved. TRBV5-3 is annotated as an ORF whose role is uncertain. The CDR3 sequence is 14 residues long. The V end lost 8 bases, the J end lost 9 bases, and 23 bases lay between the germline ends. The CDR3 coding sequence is TGTGCCAGCAGACCGGGCCCACAGCAGGCGTCCCAGTACTTC. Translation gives CASRPGPQQASQYF.

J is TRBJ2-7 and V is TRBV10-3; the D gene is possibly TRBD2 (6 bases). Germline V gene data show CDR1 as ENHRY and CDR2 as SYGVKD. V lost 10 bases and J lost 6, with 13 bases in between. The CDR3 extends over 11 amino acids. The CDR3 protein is CATAREVEQYF. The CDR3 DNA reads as TGTGCCACCGCGAGGGAGGTCGAGCAGTACTTC.

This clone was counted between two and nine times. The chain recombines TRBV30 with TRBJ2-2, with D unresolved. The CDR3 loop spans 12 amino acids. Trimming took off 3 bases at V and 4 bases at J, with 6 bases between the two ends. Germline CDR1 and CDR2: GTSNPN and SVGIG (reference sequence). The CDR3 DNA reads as TGTGCCTGGAGGCAGTTCACCGGGGAGCTGTTTTTT. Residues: CAWRQFTGELFF.